This T cell receptor beta chain was sequenced during a study of OX40 agonist ivuxolimab in advanced cancers. The wider study: Partial responses occurred in three patients (one hepatocellular carcinoma, two cutaneous melanoma). Study observations and caveats: CD4+ T cells averaged fewer expanded clones than CD8+ T cells.

This table comes from immunoSEQ multiplex PCR, and its TCRdb copy is limited to in-frame clones, with some not included. The table has fewer than 35,000 clones, 90% seen once. This clone was seen only a few times. The antigen remains unidentified. This CDR3 is 13 amino acids long. Germline CDR1 reads LNHDA; CDR2 reads SQIVND (reference sequence). Deletions cut 1 base from V and 8 bases from J, with 11 bases between. It was autoimmune disease history or systemic immunosuppression that excluded patients. The sequencing here drew on CD4+ or CD8+ T cells sorted from blood, taken in a trial of the OX40 agonist ivuxolimab. The V gene is TRBV19, the J gene TRBJ1-1, with D unresolved. The sequence came from an adult with an advanced solid tumor such as melanoma, head and neck, liver or kidney cancer. Here the CDR3 reads CASSIATYPEAFF. The CDR3 DNA is TGTGCCAGTAGTATAGCTACCTATCCCGAAGCTTTCTTT.